This record concerns one TCR beta chain sequence. Its antigen is currently unknown. Hyperthyroidism in these 18- to 65-year-old patients was newly diagnosed, lasting under 2 months. No donor had other autoimmune disease, uncontrolled infection, pregnancy or lactation. The germline V and J ends were trimmed by 8 bases and 7 bases, with 14 bases remaining between them. Germline loops: CDR1 SEHNR, CDR2 FQNEAQ (reference sequence). The CDR3 runs to 12 residues. The record originates from a study of Graves' ophthalmopathy and Graves' hyperthyroidism. At the level of the study: Researchers classed hyperthyroidism as stable given no ophthalmopathy within 18 months of follow-up. General study findings and limits: Blood also harbored most expanded thyroid clonotypes above 0.001 frequency.

Researchers took RNA transcripts and amplified TCR beta CDR3 regions from them. HTBI primers were employed in first-round RT-PCR, then a second-round multiplex PCR followed. TCRdb fed the multiplex PCR reads into MiXCR, producing one record per CDR3 protein. The sample records some 1.1 million distinct CDR3 sequences, roughly 35% being singletons. The chain is built from TRBV7-9 and TRBJ1-2; TRBD1 might be the D (5 bases). The sequence derives from an adult man with Graves' hyperthyroidism. Sequenced material: peripheral blood or thyroid tissue (not recorded which). CDR3 region: CASSRGVRGYTF. The CDR3, as DNA: TGTGCCAGCTCTAGGGGAGTGCGTGGCTACACCTTC. Using reference TRBV7-9 and TRBJ1-2 for the parts outside the CDR3, the full variable domain is DTGVSQNPRHKITKRGQNVTFRCDPISEHNRLYWYRQTLGQGPEFLTYFQNEAQLEKSRLLSDRFSAERPKGSFSTLEIQRTEQGDSAMYLCASSRGVRGYTFGSGTRLTVV.